The 23 T cell receptor beta chains given below trace back to one sample, sequenced in a study of Tregs in tolerant kidney transplant recipients. This table comes from immunoSEQ multiplex PCR, and its TCRdb copy is limited to in-frame clones, with some not included. The sample includes about 46,000 clones, under 95% of them seen just once. The sample consisted of Tregs from blood. These receptors all come from a human donor in good health.

The rearrangement joins TRBV15 to TRBJ1-5; unclear D gene. Germline V gives CDR1 LNHNV, CDR2 YYDKDF (reference sequence). V was cut by 6 bases and J by 7 bases, with 10 bases left in between. The CDR3 extends over 12 amino acids. The CDR3 is CATSRGEQPQHF. CDR3 in DNA: TGTGCCACCAGTCGGGGTGAGCAGCCCCAGCATTTT.

The rearrangement joins TRBV5-4 to TRBJ1-6, with TRBD1 matching over 9 bases. V shed 0 bases and J 9 bases; nucleotides not matched to a gene: 4. This CDR3 is built from 15 residues. CDR1 is SGHNT, CDR2 YYREEE, per germline (reference sequence). The CDR3 sequence is CASSLAGTGSSPLHF. CDR3 in DNA: TGTGCCAGCAGCTTGGCCGGGACAGGGAGTTCACCCCTCCACTTT.

The chain combines TRBV5-1 with TRBJ1-2; D not resolved. The CDR3 sequence is 14 residues long. Per the germline V gene, CDR1 is SGHRS and CDR2 is YFSETQ. V was trimmed by 1 base and J by 5 bases, leaving 12 bases between them. CDR3: CASSLTSGAYGYTF. DNA of the CDR3: TGCGCCAGCAGCTTGACATCGGGAGCTTATGGCTACACCTTC.

The V gene is TRBV29-1, the J gene TRBJ2-1; 9 bases line up with TRBD2. Trimming cost V 4 bases and J 3 bases; bases outside gene matches: 1. Looked up from germline, CDR1 is SQVTM and CDR2 is ANQGSEA. The CDR3 extends over 13 amino acids. CDR3 coding DNA: TGCAGCGTTGGACTAGCGGTCTACAATGAGCAGTTCTTC. Translated: CSVGLAVYNEQFF.

The genes are TRBV11-2 and TRBJ1-5; no definite D call. V was pared by 1 base and J by 6 bases, with 7 bases between. Germline CDR1 reads SGHAT; CDR2 reads FQNNGV. This CDR3 comprises 13 residues. In DNA form, the CDR3 reads TGTGCCAGCAGCTTAGTTGGGAGTCAGCCCCAGCATTTT. Residues: CASSLVGSQPQHF.

The rearrangement uses TRBV10-2 and TRBJ1-6, with 7 bases aligning to TRBD1. V shed 6 bases and J 10 bases; nucleotides not matched to a gene: 6. The CDR3 runs 13 residues. Germline lookup yields CDR1 WSHSY and CDR2 SAAADI. CDR3 DNA sequence: TGCGCCAGCAGACCCAGGGGGTCGTCACCCCTCCACTTT. This gives the protein CASRPRGSSPLHF.

The V gene is TRBV20-1, the J gene TRBJ2-7; D not resolved. The germline V gene has CDR1 DFQATT and CDR2 SNEGSKA (reference sequence). V shed 0 bases and J shed 5 bases, with 5 bases lying between them. The CDR3 covers 11 residues. In DNA form, the CDR3 reads TGCAGTGCTAGAGATCTCAACGAGCAGTACTTC. It encodes CSARDLNEQYF.

The V call is TRBV6-1, the J call TRBJ2-3; 9 nucleotides align to TRBD1. Germline CDR1 and CDR2: MNHNS and SASEGT. This CDR3 spans 14 amino acids. The V and J ends lost 6 bases and 4 bases, in that order; junction bases with no gene match: 5. The chain's CDR3 is CASRTQGAADTQYF. CDR3 in DNA: TGTGCCAGCAGAACACAGGGGGCGGCAGATACGCAGTATTTT.

The chain uses TRBV19 and TRBJ1-5; D uncertain. The V end lost 5 bases, the J end lost 3 bases, and 8 bases lay between the germline ends. The CDR3 covers 13 residues. Germline V gene sequence: CDR1 LNHDA, CDR2 SQIVND (reference sequence). CDR3 nucleotides: TGTGCCAGTAGTTGGAGGACCAATCAGCCCCAGCATTTT. Translating gives CASSWRTNQPQHF.

The gene calls are TRBV5-4 and TRBJ1-2; 9 nucleotides match TRBD1. The CDR3 contains 15 residues. CDR1 is SGHNT and CDR2 is YYREEE in the germline V gene (reference sequence). The trim removed 0 bases at V and 3 bases at J, leaving 3 bases unmatched. The CDR3 sequence: CASSLAQGAYYGYTF. CDR3 coding DNA: TGTGCCAGCAGCTTGGCACAGGGGGCGTACTATGGCTACACCTTC.

The genes are TRBV5-4 and TRBJ2-3; 7 nucleotides align to TRBD2. The germline CDR1 and CDR2 sequences are SGHNT and YYREEE (reference sequence). This CDR3 is 15 amino acids long. V dropped 5 bases and J dropped 4; count of bases not matched to a gene: 10. CDR3 bases: TGTGCCAGCAGTCCAAGCGGGGTCAGGGCAGATACGCAGTATTTT. It specifies CASSPSGVRADTQYF.

The genes are TRBV11-1 and TRBJ2-3, with D possibly being TRBD2 (5 bases). Trimming cost V 1 base and J 5 bases, with 10 bases left between them. This CDR3 is 14 amino acids long. Germline values: CDR1 SGHAT, CDR2 FQDESV (reference sequence). The CDR3 bases are TGTGCCAGCAGCTTAGGGAGGCCGGGAGATACGCAGTATTTT. Translating it yields CASSLGRPGDTQYF.

The rearrangement joins TRBV2 to TRBJ2-7; 7 bases fit TRBD2. This CDR3 has 14 residues. Trimming took 6 bases from V and 0 from J; bases not matched to a gene: 5. The V gene's germline CDR1 is SNHLY and CDR2 FYNNEI. CDR3 protein: CASRPGGSSYEQYF. CDR3 DNA: TGTGCCAGCAGGCCCGGGGGGTCCTCCTACGAGCAGTACTTC.

This sequence joins TRBV15 and TRBJ1-2; a weak D match, TRBD1 (5 bases). The CDR3 runs to 12 residues. Trimming removed 1 base at V and 7 bases at J, with 7 bases between. Looked up from germline, CDR1 is LNHNV and CDR2 is YYDKDF (reference sequence). The CDR3 protein is CATSRGQIGYTF. CDR3 nucleotides: TGTGCCACCAGCAGAGGACAGATTGGCTACACCTTC.

The V gene is TRBV5-8, the J gene TRBJ1-1; D uncertain. V dropped 4 bases and J dropped 1 base, with 8 bases sitting between them. Germline V gene data show CDR1 as SGHTS and CDR2 as YDEGEE. The CDR3 is 13 residues long. The CDR3 nucleotides read TGTGCCAGCAGCGTGGGCGGGAACACTGAAGCTTTCTTT. Translation gives CASSVGGNTEAFF.

V is TRBV7-9 and J is TRBJ2-7; D not resolved. The V gene's germline CDR1 is SEHNR and CDR2 FQNEAQ (reference sequence). Trimming removed 0 bases at V and 2 bases at J, with 17 bases between. The CDR3 has 17 amino acids. CDR3 region: CASSLAPMFAPTYEQYF. CDR3 nucleotides: TGTGCCAGCAGCTTAGCGCCGATGTTTGCACCGACCTACGAGCAGTACTTC.

V gene TRBV5-4 combines with J gene TRBJ2-1, with TRBD2 identical over 12 bases. V lost 4 bases to trimming and J lost 6 bases; unmatched junction nucleotides: 2. This CDR3 is 14 amino acids long. Germline lookup yields CDR1 SGHNT and CDR2 YYREEE (reference sequence). CDR3 coding DNA: TGTGCCAGCAGCCAGACTAGCGGGAGCAATGAGCAGTTCTTC. Translated: CASSQTSGSNEQFF.

The chain uses TRBV14 and TRBJ1-6, with D possibly being TRBD1 (5 bases). This CDR3 has 13 residues. V lost 5 bases to trimming and J lost 10 bases, with 12 bases between them. Per germline, CDR1 SGHDN and CDR2 FVKESK. CDR3 sequence (DNA): TGTGCCAGCAGCAGGGCAGGGTTCTCACCCCTCCACTTT. Translation: CASSRAGFSPLHF.

The V gene is TRBV6-1, the J gene TRBJ1-5; D gene uncertain. The V end lost 6 bases, the J end lost 0 bases, and 6 bases lay between the germline ends. The CDR3 covers 13 residues. CDR1 MNHNS and CDR2 SASEGT come from the germline V gene. The chain's CDR3 is CASRRNSNQPQHF. The CDR3 DNA sequence: TGTGCCAGCAGGCGGAATAGCAATCAGCCCCAGCATTTT.

As concerns this clone: The same CDR3 arises from other DNA sequences in this sample as well. The rearrangement uses TRBV6-1 and TRBJ1-1; D is unresolved. This CDR3 has 14 residues. CDR1 MNHNS and CDR2 SASEGT come from the germline V gene. V lost 4 bases and J lost 0, with 9 bases in between. In DNA form, the CDR3 reads TGTGCCAGCAGTGGCCCTGTAATGAACACTGAAGCTTTCTTT. This translates into CASSGPVMNTEAFF.

The rearrangement uses TRBV7-3 and TRBJ2-1; TRBD1 matches 8 bases. Germline CDR1 reads SGHTA; CDR2 reads FQGTGA. V shed 2 bases, J shed 12 bases, and the junction held 3 bases outside the gene matches. The CDR3 extends over 12 amino acids. The DNA of the CDR3 is TGTGCCAGCAGCTTACAGGGGGCTCCGCAGTTCTTC. Amino acid sequence: CASSLQGAPQFF.

The V and J genes are TRBV4-1 and TRBJ1-3; TRBD1 agrees at 10 bases. V gave up 0 bases and J gave up 5 bases; unmatched junction bases: 16. The CDR3 extends over 20 amino acids. Germline V gene data show CDR1 as MGHRA and CDR2 as YSYEKL. The CDR3 here is CASSQDLRRVTGGGRNTIYF. As DNA, the CDR3 is TGCGCCAGCAGCCAAGATCTGAGACGGGTGACAGGGGGCGGTCGAAACACCATATATTTT.

The chain uses TRBV5-1 and TRBJ2-5, with D possibly TRBD1 on 6 matching bases. Germline-derived CDR1 and CDR2 are SGHRS and YFSETQ. This CDR3 region has 15 residues. The V end lost 5 bases, the J end lost 1 base, and 15 bases lay between the germline ends. The CDR3 loop is CASSYGEQGQETQYF. In DNA, the CDR3 is TGCGCCAGCAGTTACGGGGAACAGGGCCAAGAGACCCAGTACTTC.